These 2 T cell receptor beta chains came from one sample sequenced in a study of Graves' ophthalmopathy and Graves' hyperthyroidism. Amplification of TCR beta CDR3 regions used RNA transcripts. The first round was an RT-PCR with HTBI primers, and the second round was a multiplex PCR. Each CDR3 protein gets one entry after TCRdb re-called the multiplex PCR reads with MiXCR. The sample lists about 220,000 distinct CDR3 sequences; 20% to 25% were seen once. Sequencing used peripheral blood. These receptor sequences come from a woman between 50 and 59 years old with Graves' ophthalmopathy.

This clonotype was seen at least ten times. The chain joins TRBV12-3 or TRBV12-4 to TRBJ2-1; 7 nucleotides match TRBD2. The CDR3 is 16 residues long. Trimming cost V 6 bases and J 0 bases; bases outside gene matches: 8. CDR3 sequence (DNA): TGTGCCAGCAGAGGAATCGGGGGGAGCTCCTACAATGAGCAGTTCTTC. Translated, it gives CASRGIGGSSYNEQFF.

The chain joins TRBV6-1 to TRBJ1-1; D gene ambiguous. This CDR3 region has 14 residues. The V end lost 3 bases, the J end lost 2 bases, and 10 bases lay between the germline ends. The germline V gene has CDR1 MNHNS and CDR2 SASEGT. The CDR3 reads CASSDRGFNTEAFF. The CDR3 coding sequence is TGTGCCAGCAGTGACCGGGGTTTTAACACTGAAGCTTTCTTT.